The 23 T cell receptor beta chains below were found in one sample sequenced in a study of regulatory T cells in long-lasting Graves disease. Building the TCR beta libraries relied on iRepertoire HTBI primers, and CDR3 regions underwent Arm-PCR. MiXCR, applied by TCRdb to the multiplex PCR reads, yields one record per CDR3 protein. The sample lists about 430,000 distinct CDR3 sequences; around 20% were seen once. Time point here: persistent/refractory GD, antithyroid drugs over 5 years with positive TRAb. PBMC RNA served as the TCR library source. The source material was peripheral blood mononuclear cells (PBMCs), sampled when the disease was refractory, from a patient treated with antithyroid drugs. These receptor sequences come from a female donor with Graves disease.

The J gene is TRBJ2-7, the V gene TRBV20-1, with 12 bases identical to TRBD2. V shed 3 bases and J 4 bases; nucleotides not matched to a gene: 10. The CDR3 runs to 16 residues. Germline V gene data show CDR1 as DFQATT and CDR2 as SNEGSKA (reference sequence). The CDR3 DNA reads as TGCAGTGCTAGCCGGCTAGCGGGAGGGATCTGGTACGAGCAGTACTTC. It encodes CSASRLAGGIWYEQYF.

This clonotype has just a few counts. The rearrangement uses TRBV19 and TRBJ1-2, with D possibly matching TRBD1 (5 bases). The CDR3 is made up of 12 amino acids. V shed 9 bases and J shed 3 bases, with 11 bases lying between them. In germline, CDR1 is LNHDA, CDR2 SQIVND (reference sequence). CDR3 in DNA: TGTGCCAGCCGGGGGGAGCACTATGGCTACACCTTC. Encoded protein: CASRGEHYGYTF.

This chain connects TRBV6-2 or TRBV6-3 to TRBJ1-5; D call uncertain. There are 15 residues in the CDR3. The V end lost 6 bases, the J end lost 7 bases, and 19 bases lay between the germline ends. CDR1 and CDR2 from the germline V gene are MNHEY and SVGEGT. The CDR3 spells CASSPGDSSGQPQHF. DNA for the CDR3: TGTGCCAGCAGCCCCGGGGATTCGTCGGGGCAGCCCCAGCATTTT.

This clonotype showed up just a few times. The chain links TRBV20-1 to TRBJ2-5; possibly TRBD1 for D (7 bases). The CDR3 sequence is 12 residues long. Germline CDR1 and CDR2: DFQATT and SNEGSKA (reference sequence). The CDR3 loop is CSQGGSQETQYF. The CDR3 region has the DNA TGCAGCCAGGGGGGCAGTCAAGAGACCCAGTACTTC.

This clonotype was seen ten or more times. V is TRBV12-3 or TRBV12-4 and J is TRBJ1-1, with 7 bases aligning to TRBD1. Unmatched junction bases numbered 6, after V lost 5 bases and J lost 3 bases. The CDR3 sequence is 14 residues long. DNA for the CDR3: TGTGCCAGCAGTGACAGGGTGTACGACACTGAAGCTTTCTTT. It codes for CASSDRVYDTEAFF.

This clonotype has at least ten counts. The chain couples TRBV11-2 to TRBJ1-4, with D unresolved. Trimming took 2 bases from V and 8 from J, leaving 9 bases between them. The CDR3 runs 13 residues. Looked up from germline, CDR1 is SGHAT and CDR2 is FQNNGV. The CDR3, as DNA: TGTGCCAGCAGCTTATCGTCCCGCGAAAAACTGTTTTTT. It codes for CASSLSSREKLFF.

This clonotype turned up a few times. This sequence may be a read error, since a much larger clone differs from it by one base. The CDR3 coding sequence is TGTGCCAGCAGTCGCGGGCCCAGTGGTTCCTACAATGAGCAGTACTTC. Residues: CASSRGPSGSYNEQYF. The chain recombines TRBV27 with TRBJ2-5, with a possible D match to TRBD2 (5 bases). Trimming shortened V by 5 bases and J by 11 bases, and 27 bases separated the two germline ends. The CDR3 runs 16 residues. The V gene's germline CDR1 is MNHEY and CDR2 SMNVEV (reference sequence).

The chain has TRBV20-1 and TRBJ2-7; 9 positions match TRBD1. Trimming cost V 2 bases and J 3 bases; bases outside gene matches: 8. Germline CDR1 is DFQATT and CDR2 is SNEGSKA (reference sequence). This CDR3 region has 15 residues. CDR3 sequence reads: CSARKFGTGLYEQYF. Here the CDR3 DNA reads TGCAGTGCTAGAAAGTTCGGGACAGGGCTCTACGAGCAGTACTTC.

As concerns this clonotype: The junction shows a germline mismatch at one end, possibly a read error. The rearrangement links TRBV5-1 to TRBJ2-7; 7 bases are a match to TRBD2. This CDR3 has 15 amino acids. CDR1 and CDR2 from the germline V gene are SGHRS and YFSETQ. CDR3 region: CASSLDLAADYGQYF. The CDR3 region has the DNA TGCGCCAGCAGCTTAGATCTAGCGGCTGACTACGGGCAGTACTTC.

This clonotype turned up a few times. The chain has TRBV15 and TRBJ2-7; 7 nucleotides align to TRBD2. The CDR3 spans 16 residues. Per germline, CDR1 LNHNV and CDR2 YYDKDF (reference sequence). The J segment lost 4 bases and the V segment lost 3 bases, leaving 12 bases of the junction unmatched. The CDR3 is CATSRTSGTTIYEQYF. DNA of the CDR3: TGTGCCACCAGCAGGACATCCGGGACTACGATATACGAGCAGTACTTC.

This clonotype was seen ten or more times. CDR3 sequence: CASSGRTTGVNTEAFF. The CDR3 coding sequence is TGTGCCAGCAGTGGCCGCACGACAGGGGTGAACACTGAAGCTTTCTTT. The chain joins TRBV2 to TRBJ1-1, with TRBD1 identical over 8 bases. The CDR3 runs 16 residues. Germline V gene sequence: CDR1 SNHLY, CDR2 FYNNEI. V was clipped by 4 bases and J by 0 bases; unmatched bases: 7. Drawing the rest from reference TRBV2 and TRBJ1-1, the complete variable domain is EPEVTQTPSHQVTQMGQEVILRCVPISNHLYFYWYRQILGQKVEFLVSFYNNEISEKSEIFDDQFSVERPDGSNFTLKIRSTKLEDSAMYFCASSGRTTGVNTEAFFGQGTRLTVV.

On this clonotype: This may be a read error: a much more frequent sequence differs by one nucleotide. The rearrangement links TRBV6-5 to TRBJ2-7; a weak D match, TRBD2 (6 bases). The CDR3 is made up of 14 amino acids. Per germline, CDR1 MNHEY and CDR2 SVGAGI. Trimming removed 0 bases from V and 2 bases from J, with 8 bases in between. This CDR3 reads CASSYSGSAYEQYF. DNA for the CDR3: TGTGCCAGCAGTTACTCCGGGAGCGCCTACGAGCAGTACTTC.

The rearrangement uses TRBV30 and TRBJ1-3; perhaps TRBD1 as D (6 bases). The CDR3 consists of 13 residues. CDR1 is GTSNPN and CDR2 is SVGIG in the germline V gene (reference sequence). With 6 bases removed from V and 0 bases from J, the gap between germline ends came to 9 bases. The chain's CDR3 is CACQDSSGNTIYF. The CDR3 DNA follows: TGTGCCTGCCAGGACAGCTCTGGAAACACCATATATTTT. The complete variable domain, with remaining parts taken from reference TRBV30 and TRBJ1-3, reads SQTIHQWPATLVQPVGSPLSLECTVEGTSNPNLYWYRQAAGRGLQLLFYSVGIGQISSEVPQNLSASRPQDRQFILSSKKLLLSDSGFYLCACQDSSGNTIYFGEGSWLTVV.

Ten or more counts support this clonotype. The chain carries TRBV12-3 or TRBV12-4 and TRBJ1-2; the D is unclear. V was pared by 8 bases and J by 6 bases, with 13 bases between. The CDR3 is made up of 12 amino acids. CDR3 DNA sequence: TGTGCCAGCCAGAGCTGGGGAGATGGCTACACCTTC. Protein: CASQSWGDGYTF.

This clonotype appeared once. The chain uses TRBV29-1 and TRBJ1-2; TRBD1 matches 8 bases. V shed 3 bases and J 7 bases; nucleotides not matched to a gene: 10. Germline-derived CDR1 and CDR2 are SQVTM and ANQGSEA. CDR3 length: 14 residues. The CDR3 is CSVEDGQGARGYTF. CDR3 nucleotides: TGCAGCGTTGAGGACGGCCAGGGGGCGCGTGGCTACACCTTC.

In its sample, this clonotype was seen many times. This rearrangement joins TRBV12-3 or TRBV12-4 to TRBJ2-5; 13 positions match TRBD2. This CDR3 spans 13 amino acids. V lost 8 bases, J lost 3 bases, and 0 bases stayed unmatched. DNA of the CDR3: TGTGCCAGCGGACTAGCGGGAGAAGAGACCCAGTACTTC. Its translation is CASGLAGEETQYF.

This clonotype was seen only a few times. V gene TRBV19 combines with J gene TRBJ2-5; 7 bases fit TRBD1. The CDR3 has 15 amino acids. Losses at the gene ends were 5 bases for V and 6 bases for J; bases not matched to a gene: 12. CDR1 LNHDA and CDR2 SQIVND come from the germline V gene (reference sequence). The CDR3 nucleotides are TGTGCCAGTAGTTCATACAGGGGTTTCGGAAAGACCCAGTACTTC. Translation: CASSSYRGFGKTQYF.

This clonotype was recorded a few times. The chain joins TRBV20-1 to TRBJ2-2; D may be TRBD1 (7 bases). Germline CDR1 reads DFQATT; CDR2 reads SNEGSKA (reference sequence). Trimming removed 0 bases at V and 5 bases at J, with 16 bases between. This CDR3 is built from 16 residues. The CDR3 DNA follows: TGCAGTGCTAGAGATATGGTTTCAGGGGGGACCGGGGAGCTGTTTTTT. As protein: CSARDMVSGGTGELFF.

This clonotype appeared a few times. This chain joins TRBV12-3 or TRBV12-4 and TRBJ2-1, with 12 bases matching TRBD2. After removal of 2 bases from V and 7 bases from J, the junction contained 3 bases not matched to a gene. The CDR3 covers 15 residues. The CDR3 nucleotides are TGTGCCAGCAGTTTAACGACTAGCGGGAGAAATGAGCAGTTCTTC. It translates to CASSLTTSGRNEQFF.

The chain couples TRBV27 to TRBJ2-3; D possibly corresponds to TRBD1 (7 bases). The germline gives CDR1 MNHEY, CDR2 SMNVEV (reference sequence). Trimming stripped 5 bases from V and 6 bases from J, with 15 bases between. CDR3 length equals 14 residues. In nucleotides, the CDR3 is TGTGCCAGCAGTCTTTGGGACAGCGGGGATACGCAGTATTTT. Protein: CASSLWDSGDTQYF.

This clonotype was seen a few times. The chain recombines TRBV27 with TRBJ2-5, with TRBD1 matching 8 bases. Per germline, CDR1 MNHEY and CDR2 SMNVEV (reference sequence). CDR3 length: 15 amino acids. J gave up 3 bases and V 6 bases, and 9 bases lay outside the gene matches. The chain's CDR3 is CASSVVQGGKETQYF. CDR3 nucleotides: TGTGCCAGCAGCGTAGTACAGGGGGGAAAAGAGACCCAGTACTTC.

This clonotype was counted ten times or more. The chain links TRBV28 to TRBJ1-2; TRBD1 matches 9 bases. The V segment lost 4 bases and the J segment 7 bases; nucleotides outside the gene matches: 7. The CDR3 covers 14 residues. Germline CDR1 and CDR2: MDHEN and SYDVKM. The CDR3: CASSSTGQGGGYTF. CDR3 in DNA: TGTGCCAGCAGTTCGACGGGACAGGGAGGTGGCTACACCTTC.

This clonotype came up many times. The genes are TRBV29-1 and TRBJ1-2; 8 bases are a match to TRBD1. V lost 6 bases, J lost 4 bases, and 10 bases stayed unmatched. CDR3 length equals 14 residues. Per germline, CDR1 SQVTM and CDR2 ANQGSEA. For the CDR3, the DNA is TGCAGCGTAGCAGGACAGGGCGTAGGCTATGGCTACACCTTC. This translates into CSVAGQGVGYGYTF.